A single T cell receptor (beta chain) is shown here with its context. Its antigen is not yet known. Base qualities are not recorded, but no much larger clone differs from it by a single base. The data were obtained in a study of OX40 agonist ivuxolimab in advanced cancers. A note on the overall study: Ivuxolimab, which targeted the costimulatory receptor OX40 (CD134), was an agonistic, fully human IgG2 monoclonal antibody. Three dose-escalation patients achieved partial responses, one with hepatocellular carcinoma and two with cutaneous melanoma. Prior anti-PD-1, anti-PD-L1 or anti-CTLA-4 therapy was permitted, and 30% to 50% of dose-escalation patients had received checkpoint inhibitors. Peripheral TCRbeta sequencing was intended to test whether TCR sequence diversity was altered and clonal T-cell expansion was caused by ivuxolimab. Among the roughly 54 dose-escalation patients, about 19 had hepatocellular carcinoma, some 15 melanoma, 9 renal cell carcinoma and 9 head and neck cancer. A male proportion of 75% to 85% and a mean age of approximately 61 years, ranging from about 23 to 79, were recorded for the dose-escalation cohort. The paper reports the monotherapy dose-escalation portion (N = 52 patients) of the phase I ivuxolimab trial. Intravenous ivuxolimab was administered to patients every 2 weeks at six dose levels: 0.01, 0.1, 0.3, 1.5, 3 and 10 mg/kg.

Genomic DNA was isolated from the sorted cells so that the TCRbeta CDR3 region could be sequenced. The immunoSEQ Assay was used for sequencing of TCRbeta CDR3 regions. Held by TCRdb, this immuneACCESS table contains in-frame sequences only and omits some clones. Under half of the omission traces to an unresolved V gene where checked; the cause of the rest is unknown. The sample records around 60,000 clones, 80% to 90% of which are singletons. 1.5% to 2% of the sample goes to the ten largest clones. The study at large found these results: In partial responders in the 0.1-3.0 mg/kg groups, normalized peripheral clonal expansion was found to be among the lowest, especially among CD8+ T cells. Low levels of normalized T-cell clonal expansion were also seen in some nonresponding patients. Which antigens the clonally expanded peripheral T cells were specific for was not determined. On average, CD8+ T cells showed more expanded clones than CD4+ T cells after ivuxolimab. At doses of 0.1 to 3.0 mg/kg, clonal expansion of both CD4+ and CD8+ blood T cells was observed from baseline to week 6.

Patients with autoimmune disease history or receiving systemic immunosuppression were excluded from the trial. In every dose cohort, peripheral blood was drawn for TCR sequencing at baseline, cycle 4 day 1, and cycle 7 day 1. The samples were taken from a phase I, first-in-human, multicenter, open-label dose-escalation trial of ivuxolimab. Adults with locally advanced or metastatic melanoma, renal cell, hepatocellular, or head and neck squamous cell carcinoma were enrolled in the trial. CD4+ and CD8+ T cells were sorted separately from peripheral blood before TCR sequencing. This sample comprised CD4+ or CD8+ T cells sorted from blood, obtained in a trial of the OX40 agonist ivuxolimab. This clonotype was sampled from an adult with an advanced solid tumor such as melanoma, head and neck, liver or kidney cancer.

In nucleotides, the sequence is TGCAGCGTTGAAGGCAGTGTAGAGACCCAGTACTTC. This is translated as CSVEGSVETQYF. The chain was built from TRBV29-1 and TRBJ2-5; the D gene cannot be named for sure. The CDR3 holds 12 amino acids from the cysteine to the phenylalanine. Solely the CDR3 DNA is kept, with 36 bases framed from the first base. V drops 1 base and J drops 4 bases, leaving 7 bases in between. Based on the germline V gene, the CDR1 and CDR2 sequences are SQVTM and ANQGSEA.